This entry describes one TCR beta chain. The source of the sample is a study of blood T cell repertoires in COVID-19. Per germline, CDR1 SGHDN and CDR2 FVKESK. This CDR3 is 15 amino acids long. V shed 3 bases, J shed 1 base, and the junction held 5 bases outside the gene matches. Clones were read by immunoSEQ multiplex PCR, and TCRdb kept only the in-frame ones, dropping some. The sample has some 64,000 clones, approximately 78% seen once. The rearrangement joins TRBV14 to TRBJ2-7, with 8 bases aligning to TRBD2. The receptor's source is a man in his 60s with COVID-19, enrolled during active disease. The sample comprised peripheral blood. The CDR3 DNA is TGTGCCAGCAGCCAGGAGGGACTAGGGTCCTACGAGCAGTACTTC. Its protein product is CASSQEGLGSYEQYF.